These 8 T cell receptor beta chains were sequenced from one sample in a study of CD8 T cells in ankylosing spondylitis. Via MiXCR, TCRdb re-called the 5' RACE reads, giving one row per CDR3 protein. The sample holds 750,000 to 850,000 distinct CDR3 sequences, around 11% seen once. Antigens for these TCRs are unknown. Whole-study findings and limits: A motif in TCR beta, a set of roughly eight highly homologous variants, appeared characteristic of ankylosing spondylitis blood.

The sample comprised blood, either unsorted or a sorted T cell fraction (not recorded which). These receptors were collected from a male donor with ankylosing spondylitis.

In this sample, this clonotype turned up many times. The chain carries TRBV10-2 and TRBJ2-5; D ambiguous. This CDR3 has 11 amino acids. Deletions cut 4 bases from V and 5 bases from J, with 5 bases between. Germline V CDR1 and CDR2: WSHSY, SAAADI. The CDR3 is CASSARETQYF. The CDR3 region has the DNA TGCGCCAGCAGTGCCCGGGAGACCCAGTACTTC.

This clonotype was picked up a small number of times. The V gene is TRBV7-3, the J gene TRBJ2-5; 7 nucleotides agree with TRBD1. Trimming cost V 2 bases and J 4 bases; bases outside gene matches: 7. This CDR3 comprises 15 residues. Per germline, CDR1 SGHTA and CDR2 FQGTGA. CDR3: CASSLSPTGVETQYF. In DNA, the CDR3 is TGTGCCAGCAGCTTATCCCCCACAGGGGTAGAGACCCAGTACTTC.

The sample holds many counts of this clonotype. The chain carries TRBV20-1 and TRBJ2-5; tentative D call: TRBD2 (6 bases). There are 11 residues in the CDR3. Germline CDR1 DFQATT, CDR2 SNEGSKA (reference sequence). Trimming shortened V by 6 bases and J by 5 bases, and 10 bases separated the two germline ends. Written as DNA, the CDR3 is TGCAGTGCACTGGAGGGGGAGACCCAGTACTTC. Translated: CSALEGETQYF.

This clonotype has a handful of counts. The chain links TRBV29-1 to TRBJ2-1; 12 bases align to TRBD2. V lost 6 bases and J lost 0; bases outside the gene matches: 12. The CDR3 covers 18 residues. CDR1 and CDR2 (germline): SQVTM, ANQGSEA. CDR3 residues: CSVLLAGGRARSYNEQFF. CDR3 coding DNA: TGCAGCGTCCTCCTAGCGGGAGGGCGTGCACGCTCCTACAATGAGCAGTTCTTC.

The rearrangement uses TRBV20-1 and TRBJ2-3; TRBD2 aligns across 9 bases. The CDR3 is 15 amino acids. Unmatched junction bases numbered 7, after V lost 1 base and J lost 5 bases. Looked up from germline, CDR1 is DFQATT and CDR2 is SNEGSKA (reference sequence). CDR3 DNA sequence: TGCAGTGCTAGAGGGCTAGCGGGGCTGAGAGATACGCAGTATTTT. Its translation: CSARGLAGLRDTQYF.

There are a few counts of this clonotype. The chain joins TRBV10-1 to TRBJ2-2, with D possibly matching TRBD1 (5 bases). The CDR3 is made up of 15 amino acids. The V gene's germline CDR1 is WNHNN and CDR2 SYGVQD (reference sequence). V was trimmed by 0 bases and J by 5 bases, leaving 10 bases between them. The CDR3 region is CASSESTTATGELFF. CDR3 sequence (DNA): TGCGCCAGCAGTGAGTCGACGACAGCGACCGGGGAGCTGTTTTTT.

J is TRBJ2-5 and V is TRBV27; D unclear. V lost 5 bases, J lost 3 bases, and 13 bases lay in between. The CDR3 is 14 amino acids. CDR1 is MNHEY, CDR2 SMNVEV, per germline (reference sequence). DNA for the CDR3: TGTGCCAGCAGTGCAACGGGTACGGAAGAGACCCAGTACTTC. This gives the protein CASSATGTEETQYF.

The rearrangement uses TRBV20-1 and TRBJ2-7; the D is unclear. CDR1 is DFQATT and CDR2 is SNEGSKA in the germline V gene (reference sequence). This CDR3 has 12 residues. The V end was cut by 0 bases, the J end by 6 bases, with 9 bases between. CDR3: CSAREGFLEQYF. The CDR3, as DNA: TGCAGTGCTAGAGAGGGCTTTCTCGAGCAGTACTTC.